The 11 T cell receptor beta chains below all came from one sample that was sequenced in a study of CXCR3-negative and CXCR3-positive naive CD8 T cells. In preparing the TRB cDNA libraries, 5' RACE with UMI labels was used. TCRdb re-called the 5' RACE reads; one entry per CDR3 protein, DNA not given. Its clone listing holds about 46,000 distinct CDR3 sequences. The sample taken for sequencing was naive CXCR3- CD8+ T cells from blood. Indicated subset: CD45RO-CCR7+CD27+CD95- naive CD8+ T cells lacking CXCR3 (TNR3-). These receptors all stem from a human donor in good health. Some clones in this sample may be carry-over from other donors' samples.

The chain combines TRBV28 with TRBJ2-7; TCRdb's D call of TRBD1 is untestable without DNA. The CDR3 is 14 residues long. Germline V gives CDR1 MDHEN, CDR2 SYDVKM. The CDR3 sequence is CASSWDIPSSEQYF.

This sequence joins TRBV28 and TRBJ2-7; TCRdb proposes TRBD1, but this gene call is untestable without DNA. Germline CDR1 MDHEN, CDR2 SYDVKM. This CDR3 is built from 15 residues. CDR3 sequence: CASSTLTGYTYEQYF.

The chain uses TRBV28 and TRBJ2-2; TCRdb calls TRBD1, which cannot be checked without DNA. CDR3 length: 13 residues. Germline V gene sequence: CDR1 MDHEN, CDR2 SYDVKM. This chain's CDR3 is CATPDRNTGELFF.

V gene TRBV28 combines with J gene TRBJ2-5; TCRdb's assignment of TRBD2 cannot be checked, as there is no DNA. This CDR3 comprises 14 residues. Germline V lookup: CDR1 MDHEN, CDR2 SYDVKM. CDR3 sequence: CASSLEGLQETQYF.

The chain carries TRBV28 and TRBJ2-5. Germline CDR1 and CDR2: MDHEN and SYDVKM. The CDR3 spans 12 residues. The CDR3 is CASSLVEETQYF.

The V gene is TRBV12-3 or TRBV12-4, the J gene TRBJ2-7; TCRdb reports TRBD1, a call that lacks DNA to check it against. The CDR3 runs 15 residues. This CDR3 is CASSSGQEPPGEQYF.

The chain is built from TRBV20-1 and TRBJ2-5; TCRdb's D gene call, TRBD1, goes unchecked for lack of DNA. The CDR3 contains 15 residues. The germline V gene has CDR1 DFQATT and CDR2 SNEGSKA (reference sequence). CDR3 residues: CSASPGSGVGETQYF.

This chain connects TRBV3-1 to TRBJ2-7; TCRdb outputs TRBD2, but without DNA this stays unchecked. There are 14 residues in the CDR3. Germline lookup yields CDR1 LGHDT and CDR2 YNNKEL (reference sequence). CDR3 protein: CASSQDRAHYEQYF.

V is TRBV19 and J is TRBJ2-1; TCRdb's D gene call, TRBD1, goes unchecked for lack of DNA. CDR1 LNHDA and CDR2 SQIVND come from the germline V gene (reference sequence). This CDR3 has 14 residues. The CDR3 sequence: CASSASGSYDEQFF. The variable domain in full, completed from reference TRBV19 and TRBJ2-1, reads DGGITQSPKYLFRKEGQNVTLSCEQNLNHDAMYWYRQDPGQGLRLIYYSQIVNDFQKGDIAEGYSVSREKKESFPLTVTSAQKNPTAFYLCASSASGSYDEQFFGPGTRLTVL.

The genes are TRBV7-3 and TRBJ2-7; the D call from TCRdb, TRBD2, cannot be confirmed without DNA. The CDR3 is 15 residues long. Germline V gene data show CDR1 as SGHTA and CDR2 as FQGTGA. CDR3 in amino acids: CASSSTSGGSNEQYF.

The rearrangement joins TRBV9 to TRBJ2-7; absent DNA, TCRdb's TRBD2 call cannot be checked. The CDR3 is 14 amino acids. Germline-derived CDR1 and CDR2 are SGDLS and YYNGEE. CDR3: CASSESGILDEQYF.